Included here is one T cell receptor beta chain sequence, with context. This clone has more than one count but fewer than ten. Its antigen specificity is not known. There are no base qualities to consult, and no much larger clone falls within one base. The data are from a study of Ad26.COV2.S vaccination and SARS-CoV-2 variants (dated by TCRdb to about 2021). Background on the whole study: Vaccine-arm donors came from COV1001, a multicentre, randomized, double-blind, placebo-controlled phase I-IIa trial of Ad26.COV2.S in healthy adults. Dosing of Ad26.COV2.S was intramuscular, at either 5x10^10 or 1x10^11 viral particles, delivered as one shot or as two shots spaced 56 days apart. Sequencing of the TCRbeta repertoire served to evaluate the specificity and breadth of SARS-CoV-2-reactive T cell receptors following Ad26.COV2.S vaccination. A total of approximately 30 samples were included in the TCR-sequenced set, comprising around 19 Ad26.COV2.S vaccine recipients, 5 placebo recipients and 8 SARS-CoV-2 convalescent individuals. Participants in the trial were split at random into five groups of five each, receiving low-dose or high-dose Ad26.COV2.S once or twice, or else placebo on both occasions. Blinding of investigators to trial group allocation was maintained during experiments and outcome assessment. The paper's findings and limits, for the study overall: Non-spike TCR breadth was comparable between vaccine and placebo recipients, consistent with the vaccine containing only spike. Substantial breadth of spike-specific CD8+ and CD4+ T cell responses was reported after vaccination. Compared with placebo recipients, Ad26.COV2.S recipients showed higher spike-specific TCR breadth (P = 0.0014). The authors noted that total T cell responses may have been underestimated by the TCR breadth and depth analyses. Comparing responses between vaccine doses or regimens was not something the study was powered to do.

The immunoSEQ Assay was the method used to sequence TCRbeta CDR3 regions. After extraction, genomic DNA underwent amplification by bias-controlled multiplex PCR, followed by high-throughput sequencing. The paper's processing steps were these. To quantify the absolute abundance of every unique TCRbeta CDR3 region, sequences were collapsed and filtered. Usable DNA was measured by amplifying reference genes present in all nucleated cells, and TCRbeta template counts were normalized to that usable DNA to estimate T cell fraction. Repertoire TCRs were annotated as SARS-CoV-2-specific when V gene, CDR3 amino acid sequence and J gene were exactly matched to a known reactive TCR set. The reference SARS-CoV-2 TCR set was derived from MIRA and filtered for enrichment in COVID-19-positive ImmuneCODE repertoires, a step that removed public or cross-reactive TCRs. Based on the MIRA antigens, annotated TCRs were further analysed at the level of specific ORF or position within ORF. Breadth was defined as annotated unique rearrangements over total unique productive rearrangements; depth was the summed frequency of those rearrangements. Two-sided Wilcoxon rank-sum tests were applied when comparing TCR breadth between groups. Imported from immuneACCESS, the table was reduced by TCRdb to in-frame sequences with V and J called. These copies leave out some clones; in studies compared against another copy, an unresolved V gene accounts for under half, and the cause of the remainder is not known. The V and J calls and clone size are taken from that table; D and trimming were inferred from the DNA. The sample table records hundreds of thousands of clones; roughly 91% of these occur just once. The ten most abundant clones make up about 3.5% of the sample.

Measured from the cysteine to the phenylalanine, the CDR3 is 15 residues long. Of the read, only the CDR3 DNA is kept; its 45 bases are in frame from base 1. For CDR1 and CDR2, the germline V gene lists LGHNT and FRNRAP. Trimming removed 7 bases from V and 9 bases from J; the gene matches leave 12 bases unexplained. Sample treatment or condition, as interpreted from the label and publication: 19 received Ad26.COV2.S at low or high dose, single or two shots; about five received placebo; per-sample allocation not given. Repertoires of vaccine and placebo recipients were sequenced from samples collected on day 63 after the first injection. Cohort 1b enrolled about two dozen adults aged 18-55 years at a single site in Boston, USA, between 29 July and 7 August 2020. As a vaccine, Ad26.COV2.S was a replication-incompetent adenovirus type 26 vector that expressed a prefusion-stabilized SARS-CoV-2 spike protein derived from the original Wuhan strain.

This sequence was found in a person between 18 and 59 years old who received the Ad26.COV2.S COVID-19 vaccine or a placebo. Recombination linked TRBV12-5 to TRBJ1-5; 10 central nucleotides agree with TRBD1. Sequencing was performed on peripheral blood, taken in a trial of Ad26.COV2.S vaccine versus placebo. The sequence in DNA is TGTGCTAGTGCCTTCAAGTTGGGACAGGGGTCGCCCCAGCATTTT. Translated, this gives CASAFKLGQGSPQHF.